The 19 T cell receptor beta chains below come from one sample, sequenced in a study of beta chain features in type 1 diabetes. Expressed TCRB transcripts were sequenced because the entire RNA isolate underwent reverse transcription. Some clones are missing from TCRdb's copy, which holds only in-frame ones; the method was immunoSEQ multiplex PCR. The sample has about 660,000 clones; over 12% are singletons. General observations from the study: Within each of all four CD4+ subsets, Type 1 diabetes patients had TCRB CDR3s that were moderately but significantly shorter.

For these TCRs, the target antigens are not known. Sequenced: naive CD4+ T cells from blood. Every receptor here comes from a man between 18 and 29 years old with type 1 diabetes.

This clone was counted a few times. Written as DNA, the CDR3 is TGCGCCAGCAGCCCGAATGAGGGACAGGGGTGGTACGAGCAGTACTTC. The encoded protein is CASSPNEGQGWYEQYF. The rearrangement uses TRBV4-3 and TRBJ2-7, with 10 nucleotides matching TRBD1. Per the germline V gene, CDR1 is LGHNA and CDR2 is YSLEER. This CDR3 has 16 residues. V shed 4 bases and J 4 bases; nucleotides not matched to a gene: 10.

This clone was found a few times. V usage is TRBV10-3 and J usage is TRBJ2-1; 8 nucleotides line up with TRBD2. The CDR3 spans 15 residues. From germline, CDR1 is ENHRY and CDR2 SYGVKD. With 5 bases clipped from V and 7 bases from J, the junction kept 10 bases outside the gene matches. CDR3 sequence (DNA): TGTGCCATCAGTCTCGGGGGGGCCTTCGTAAATGAGCAGTTCTTC. Protein sequence: CAISLGGAFVNEQFF.

The rearrangement links TRBV10-3 to TRBJ1-2; no clear D gene. V was cut by 4 bases and J by 4 bases, with 10 bases left in between. Germline CDR1 and CDR2: ENHRY and SYGVKD. This CDR3 has 13 amino acids. The CDR3 coding sequence is TGTGCCATCAGTGGCGCAGGTCTCTATGGCTACACCTTC. Its translation: CAISGAGLYGYTF.

The V and J genes are TRBV7-8 and TRBJ2-1; no definite D call. The CDR3 contains 16 residues. The V end was cut by 0 bases, the J end by 7 bases, with 16 bases between. Per germline, CDR1 SGHVS and CDR2 FQNEAQ. CDR3 loop: CASSLAGPLVGNEQFF. CDR3 coding DNA: TGTGCCAGCAGCTTAGCTGGACCCCTCGTTGGGAATGAGCAGTTCTTC.

The chain is built from TRBV4-3 and TRBJ2-4, with 7 positions matching TRBD2. The CDR3 totals 15 residues. The V and J ends lost 1 base and 0 bases, in that order; junction bases with no gene match: 0. The germline gives CDR1 LGHNA, CDR2 YSLEER. CDR3 protein: CASSQAGGAKNIQYF. For the CDR3, the DNA is TGCGCCAGCAGCCAAGCGGGAGGAGCCAAAAACATTCAGTACTTC.

The sample holds a few counts of this clone. J is TRBJ1-2 and V is TRBV29-1, with D possibly TRBD1 on 5 matching bases. Germline V gives CDR1 SQVTM, CDR2 ANQGSEA. The ends were cut back, 7 bases at V and 4 bases at J, with 13 bases in the middle. The CDR3 contains 12 residues. This CDR3 is CSAKQEPYGYTF. CDR3 nucleotide sequence: TGCAGCGCGAAACAGGAGCCCTATGGCTACACCTTC.

This clone has just a few counts. The rearrangement uses TRBV30 and TRBJ2-7, with TRBD1 matching over 9 bases. The CDR3 has 13 residues. The junction had 8 bases not matched to a gene; V was cut back by 5 bases and J by 6 bases. In germline, CDR1 is GTSNPN, CDR2 SVGIG (reference sequence). The DNA of the CDR3 is TGTGCCTGGGATCCGGGACAGGGCGGCGAGCAGTACTTC. Translation: CAWDPGQGGEQYF.

This clone appeared a few times. The chain carries TRBV5-4 and TRBJ2-3, with TRBD2 matching 7 bases. The CDR3 totals 15 residues. The V and J ends lost 5 bases and 4 bases, in that order; junction bases with no gene match: 10. Germline CDR1 reads SGHNT; CDR2 reads YYREEE (reference sequence). The CDR3: CASSYDRGGADTQYF. CDR3 nucleotides: TGTGCCAGCAGTTACGACCGCGGGGGTGCAGATACGCAGTATTTT.

The chain carries TRBV7-9 and TRBJ2-3; D gene uncertain. Germline V gives CDR1 SEHNR, CDR2 FQNEAQ (reference sequence). The CDR3 contains 15 residues. V lost 1 base, J lost 0 bases, and 8 bases lay in between. The CDR3 DNA reads TGTGCCAGCAGCTTAGATTGGGGAAGCACAGATACGCAGTATTTT. Translating gives CASSLDWGSTDTQYF.

V and J are TRBV20-1 and TRBJ1-2; D remains unclear. Germline CDR1 reads DFQATT; CDR2 reads SNEGSKA (reference sequence). The V end was cut by 5 bases, the J end by 2 bases, with 6 bases between. The CDR3 is made up of 11 amino acids. CDR3 bases: TGCAGTGCTTCAGTGAACTATGGCTACACCTTC. It is translated as CSASVNYGYTF.

This clone was found a few times. The chain carries TRBV10-2 and TRBJ2-7, with D possibly matching TRBD1 (6 bases). Germline values: CDR1 WSHSY, CDR2 SAAADI. Trimming stripped 3 bases from V and 2 bases from J, with 14 bases between. The CDR3 covers 15 residues. CDR3 in DNA: TGCGCCAGCAGTGATCGGCAGGGGACAACCTACGAGCAGTACTTC. Its protein is CASSDRQGTTYEQYF.

This sequence joins TRBV4-3 and TRBJ1-5, with D hard to call. Germline V CDR1 and CDR2: LGHNA, YSLEER. The CDR3 is 15 residues long. V lost 0 bases and J lost 1, with 7 bases in between. CDR3 sequence (DNA): TGCGCCAGCAGCCAAGAACCGGTGAGCAATCAGCCCCAGCATTTT. Its translation is CASSQEPVSNQPQHF.

A word on this clone: This sample also contains other DNA sequences that code for the same CDR3. The J gene is TRBJ2-7, the V gene TRBV30; tentative D call: TRBD1 (5 bases). The germline V gene encodes CDR1 GTSNPN and CDR2 SVGIG (reference sequence). Trimming took 2 bases from V and 4 from J, leaving 12 bases between them. The CDR3 covers 13 residues. CDR3 amino acids: CAWSRGLRYEQYF. DNA for the CDR3: TGTGCCTGGAGTAGGGGATTAAGGTACGAGCAGTACTTC.

The chain carries TRBV6-5 and TRBJ1-1; possibly TRBD1 for D (5 bases). Germline lookup yields CDR1 MNHEY and CDR2 SVGAGI. Trimming pared 4 bases from V and 10 bases from J, leaving 19 bases between. The CDR3 has 14 residues. The CDR3 DNA is TGTGCCAGCAGTTTCTTAGGGAGGGAGGGACGAGCTTTCTTT. Its translation: CASSFLGREGRAFF.

This clone was counted only a few times. The same CDR3 also results from other DNA sequences found in this sample. The chain uses TRBV7-2 and TRBJ2-1; 7 bases fit TRBD2. Germline CDR1 and CDR2: SGHTA and FQGNSA. Unmatched junction bases numbered 8, after V lost 5 bases and J lost 4 bases. There are 15 residues in the CDR3. The CDR3 spells CASSLGLAVYNEQFF. As DNA, the CDR3 is TGTGCCAGCAGCCTAGGGCTAGCGGTTTACAATGAGCAGTTCTTC. The entire variable domain, with the rest obtained from reference TRBV7-2 and TRBJ2-1, is as follows: GAGVSQSPSNKVTEKGKDVELRCDPISGHTALYWYRQSLGQGLEFLIYFQGNSAPDKSGLPSDRFSAERTGGSVSTLTIQRTQQEDSAVYLCASSLGLAVYNEQFFGPGTRLTVL.

There are a few counts of this clone. The same CDR3 arises from other DNA sequences in this sample as well. This chain connects TRBV30 to TRBJ2-6; D is undetermined. This CDR3 is built from 13 residues. V dropped 2 bases and J dropped 1 base, with 3 bases sitting between them. Germline CDR1 is GTSNPN and CDR2 is SVGIG (reference sequence). The CDR3 DNA sequence: TGTGCCTGGAGTATATCTGGGGCCAACGTCCTGACTTTC. It specifies CAWSISGANVLTF.

CDR3 protein: CASSLIRWQGSYGYTF. The CDR3 region has the DNA TGTGCCAGCAGTTTAATCCGGTGGCAGGGGAGCTATGGCTACACCTTC. The chain joins TRBV28 to TRBJ1-2, with D maybe TRBD1 (6 bases). V was clipped by 2 bases and J by 4 bases, with 17 bases between them. The CDR3 has 16 residues. Germline lookup yields CDR1 MDHEN and CDR2 SYDVKM.

This clone was detected a few times. The chain combines TRBV10-3 with TRBJ2-3; 9 bases match TRBD1. Germline V gene sequence: CDR1 ENHRY, CDR2 SYGVKD. This CDR3 contains 15 residues. Unmatched junction bases numbered 8, after V lost 7 bases and J lost 3 bases. The CDR3 DNA sequence: TGTGCCATCACCCTCGGGGACAGGGCAACAGATACGCAGTATTTT. Translating it yields CAITLGDRATDTQYF.

V gene TRBV30 combines with J gene TRBJ2-5, with D tentatively TRBD2 (5 bases). Germline lookup yields CDR1 GTSNPN and CDR2 SVGIG (reference sequence). V was pared by 5 bases and J by 5 bases, with 12 bases between. The CDR3 runs 12 residues. The CDR3 DNA sequence: TGTGCCTGGTCTACTAGTTGGGAGACCCAGTACTTC. Translating it yields CAWSTSWETQYF.